These 23 T cell receptor beta chains share one sample of origin, sequenced in a study of blood T cell repertoires in COVID-19. The table came from immunoSEQ multiplex PCR; TCRdb's copy has only in-frame clones and leaves some out. The repertoire holds more than 300,000 clones, around 87% seen once, with approximately 1.9% in the top ten. Sequenced material: PBMCs or T cells enriched from blood (not recorded which). The receptor set was obtained from a man aged 40-50 years in a cohort exposed to, infected with or recovered from COVID-19 (not recorded which).

The V and J genes are TRBV19 and TRBJ2-2; 8 bases align to TRBD1. This CDR3 is 12 amino acids long. Germline-derived CDR1 and CDR2 are LNHDA and SQIVND (reference sequence). V was clipped by 5 bases and J by 15 bases; unmatched bases: 8. Here the CDR3 DNA reads TGTGCCAGTAGTCGTGAGACAGGGGTTTTGTTTTTT. Translating it yields CASSRETGVLFF.

The V call is TRBV3-1 (or the pseudogene TRBV3-2), the J call TRBJ2-7; TRBD2 might be the D (6 bases). The CDR3 runs 13 residues. From germline, CDR1 is LGHDT and CDR2 YNNKEL (reference sequence). The ends were cut back, 4 bases at V and 7 bases at J, with 14 bases in the middle. Here the CDR3 reads CASSLNHGSEQYF. CDR3 bases: TGTGCCAGCAGCCTCAATCACGGGAGTGAGCAGTACTTC.

V gene TRBV5-4 combines with J gene TRBJ2-1; 11 nucleotides match TRBD2. Germline V gives CDR1 SGHNT, CDR2 YYREEE (reference sequence). V lost 7 bases, J lost 10 bases, and 7 bases stayed unmatched. The CDR3 totals 13 residues. The chain's CDR3 is CASSAASGREQFF. CDR3 coding DNA: TGTGCCAGCTCGGCGGCTAGCGGGAGGGAGCAGTTCTTC.

This clone was recorded once. The chain recombines TRBV4-1 with TRBJ2-1; 9 bases are a match to TRBD2. Germline V gene sequence: CDR1 MGHRA, CDR2 YSYEKL. CDR3 length: 17 residues. Losses at the gene ends were 4 bases for V and 10 bases for J; bases not matched to a gene: 17. CDR3 region: CASSRSLASGELGEQFF. DNA for the CDR3: TGCGCCAGCAGCCGGTCCTTGGCTAGCGGGGAACTGGGGGAGCAGTTCTTC.

This chain links TRBV7-9 with TRBJ2-3, with 11 nucleotides matching TRBD2. Unmatched junction bases numbered 6, after V lost 1 base and J lost 6 bases. The CDR3 extends over 16 amino acids. Per the germline V gene, CDR1 is SEHNR and CDR2 is FQNEAQ (reference sequence). The DNA for the CDR3 is TGTGCCAGCAGCTTAGGGACTAGCGGGCCCAGCGATACGCAGTATTTT. This encodes CASSLGTSGPSDTQYF. Filled out from reference TRBV7-9 and TRBJ2-3, the complete variable domain reads DTGVSQNPRHKITKRGQNVTFRCDPISEHNRLYWYRQTLGQGPEFLTYFQNEAQLEKSRLLSDRFSAERPKGSFSTLEIQRTEQGDSAMYLCASSLGTSGPSDTQYFGPGTRLTVL.

The V and J genes are TRBV11-2 and TRBJ2-7; maybe TRBD2 (6 bases). The V end lost 6 bases, the J end lost 3 bases, and 15 bases lay between the germline ends. The CDR3 covers 14 residues. Germline loops: CDR1 SGHAT, CDR2 FQNNGV. CDR3 residues: CASRLSSGVYEQYF. For the CDR3, the DNA is TGTGCCAGCAGGTTAAGTAGCGGTGTCTACGAGCAGTACTTC.

V usage is TRBV19 and J usage is TRBJ1-5; tentatively, D is TRBD1 (5 bases). The CDR3 contains 14 residues. Trimming left V 3 bases short and J 3 bases short, with 9 bases between. The V gene's germline CDR1 is LNHDA and CDR2 SQIVND (reference sequence). The CDR3 is CASSIATVNQPQHF. CDR3 nucleotides: TGTGCCAGTAGTATCGCGACAGTCAATCAGCCCCAGCATTTT.

This chain uses TRBV28 with TRBJ1-2; 11 bases fit TRBD1. V shed 10 bases and J 4 bases; nucleotides not matched to a gene: 5. This CDR3 contains 13 residues. Germline V gene sequence: CDR1 MDHEN, CDR2 SYDVKM. The chain's CDR3 is CATGTGGFYGYTF. The DNA for the CDR3 is TGTGCCACCGGGACAGGGGGTTTCTATGGCTACACCTTC.

The chain uses TRBV28 and TRBJ1-5; 7 nucleotides align to TRBD1. Germline V gives CDR1 MDHEN, CDR2 SYDVKM. The J segment lost 0 bases and the V segment lost 5 bases, leaving 7 bases of the junction unmatched. The CDR3 extends over 16 amino acids. DNA of the CDR3: TGTGCCAGCAGTACAGGACAGGTCTATAGCAATCAGCCCCAGCATTTT. Translated, it gives CASSTGQVYSNQPQHF.

The chain uses TRBV9 and TRBJ2-3; D might be TRBD2 (6 bases). Trimming left V 1 base short and J 2 bases short, with 11 bases between. CDR3 length: 15 amino acids. Germline V CDR1 and CDR2: SGDLS, YYNGEE. The DNA of the CDR3 is TGTGCCAGCAGCGTACGCCAGGACTACACAGATACGCAGTATTTT. Amino acid sequence: CASSVRQDYTDTQYF.

The gene calls are TRBV12-5 and TRBJ1-1; the D gene is possibly TRBD1 (5 bases). Germline V gene sequence: CDR1 LGHNT, CDR2 FRNRAP. This CDR3 region has 13 residues. V was clipped by 7 bases and J by 3 bases, with 12 bases between them. CDR3 in DNA: TGTGCTAGTGCCTGGGGGGATTACACTGAAGCTTTCTTT. Its protein is CASAWGDYTEAFF.

V gene TRBV3-1 (or the pseudogene TRBV3-2) combines with J gene TRBJ2-2; D unresolved. The CDR3 sequence is 13 residues long. The germline V gene encodes CDR1 LGHDT and CDR2 YNNKEL (reference sequence). The V and J ends lost 2 bases and 5 bases respectively, with 6 bases between them. The CDR3 DNA reads TGTGCCAGCAGCCAAATCAGAACCGGGGAGCTGTTTTTT. It encodes CASSQIRTGELFF.

This clone was seen a single time. The chain combines TRBV28 with TRBJ1-6; D gene unclear. The CDR3 is 15 amino acids. V was shortened by 4 bases and J by 6 bases, with 13 bases between the two germline ends. From germline, CDR1 is MDHEN and CDR2 SYDVKM. The CDR3 sequence: CASSYRRAPNSPLHF. The CDR3, as DNA: TGTGCCAGCAGTTACCGGAGAGCCCCTAATTCACCCCTCCACTTT.

V gene TRBV27 combines with J gene TRBJ2-7; 9 nucleotides match TRBD1. Germline values: CDR1 MNHEY, CDR2 SMNVEV (reference sequence). CDR3 length equals 14 residues. After removal of 7 bases from V and 1 base from J, the junction contained 5 bases not matched to a gene. In nucleotides, the CDR3 is TGTGCCAGCACGAGCGGGACAGGGTCCTACGAGCAGTACTTC. The encoded protein is CASTSGTGSYEQYF.

The J gene is TRBJ1-5, the V gene TRBV27; a possible D gene is TRBD1 (6 bases). Deletions cut 4 bases from V and 2 bases from J, with 12 bases between. CDR1 MNHEY and CDR2 SMNVEV come from the germline V gene (reference sequence). The CDR3 totals 15 residues. CDR3 sequence reads: CASSSRGGGNQPQHF. DNA of the CDR3: TGTGCCAGCAGTTCCCGAGGGGGTGGCAATCAGCCCCAGCATTTT.

The chain carries TRBV28 and TRBJ2-3; D is possibly TRBD2 (5 bases). Germline V gives CDR1 MDHEN, CDR2 SYDVKM. CDR3 length equals 12 residues. The V end was cut by 5 bases, the J end by 3 bases, with 6 bases between. The CDR3 protein is CASSGETDTQYF. The CDR3, as DNA: TGTGCCAGCAGTGGGGAGACAGATACGCAGTATTTT.

The chain couples TRBV3-1 (or the pseudogene TRBV3-2) to TRBJ2-3, with TRBD2 identical over 10 bases. The CDR3 spans 16 residues. Trimming removed 2 bases from V and 6 bases from J; junction bases left unmatched: 8. Germline CDR1 and CDR2: LGHDT and YNNKEL (reference sequence). The chain's CDR3 is CASSQRLAGDGDTQYF. The DNA of the CDR3 is TGTGCCAGCAGCCAAAGGCTAGCGGGAGACGGGGATACGCAGTATTTT.

This rearrangement joins TRBV15 to TRBJ1-2; no clear D. The germline gives CDR1 LNHNV, CDR2 YYDKDF (reference sequence). This CDR3 is 15 amino acids long. V lost 0 bases and J lost 5, with 13 bases in between. CDR3 residues: CATSRDLGGSYGYTF. The CDR3 DNA reads as TGTGCCACCAGCAGAGATTTGGGAGGGTCGTATGGCTACACCTTC.

The chain combines TRBV3-1 (or the pseudogene TRBV3-2) with TRBJ1-1, with D tentatively TRBD1 (5 bases). CDR3 length: 13 amino acids. Trimming took 4 bases from V and 5 from J, leaving 11 bases between them. Germline CDR1 is LGHDT and CDR2 is YNNKEL (reference sequence). The CDR3 bases are TGTGCCAGCAGCCGTGGGGCCAGGACTGAAGCTTTCTTT. This translates into CASSRGARTEAFF.

The chain uses TRBV4-1 and TRBJ2-7; 7 bases are shared with TRBD1. The CDR3 is made up of 16 amino acids. V trimming: 3 bases; J trimming: 5 bases; junction bases outside the gene matches: 13. From germline, CDR1 is MGHRA and CDR2 YSYEKL. CDR3 loop: CASSQASNRGVHEQYF. CDR3 nucleotides: TGCGCCAGCAGCCAGGCCTCGAACAGGGGTGTCCACGAGCAGTACTTC.

This clone showed up just once. The chain employs TRBV7-9 and TRBJ2-1; 12 nucleotides line up with TRBD2. The germline V gene has CDR1 SEHNR and CDR2 FQNEAQ (reference sequence). The CDR3 sequence is 15 residues long. V trimming: 9 bases; J trimming: 9 bases; junction bases outside the gene matches: 12. CDR3 bases: TGTGCCAGAAGCCGCCTAGCGGGAGGGCCGAGTGAGCAGTTCTTC. Translating gives CARSRLAGGPSEQFF.

DNA of the CDR3: TGCGCCAGCAGCCCGGAGGGACGGCAAGAGACCCAGTACTTC. Its translation is CASSPEGRQETQYF. The chain recombines TRBV5-1 with TRBJ2-5; a possible D gene is TRBD2 (6 bases). The CDR3 is made up of 14 amino acids. Germline assignment: CDR1 SGHRS and CDR2 YFSETQ. V was pared by 4 bases and J by 2 bases, with 12 bases between.

The CDR3 loop is CAGGTSGHTDTQYF. The CDR3 region has the DNA TGTGCCGGGGGGACTAGCGGGCACACAGATACGCAGTATTTT. This chain connects TRBV7-9 to TRBJ2-3; 12 positions match TRBD2. Germline V lookup: CDR1 SEHNR, CDR2 FQNEAQ (reference sequence). The V and J ends lost 11 bases and 2 bases, in that order; junction bases with no gene match: 5. CDR3 length: 14 residues.